This T cell receptor (beta chain) was sequenced in a study of T cells after yellow fever vaccination (dated by TCRdb to between 2018 and 2021). Regarding the complete study: The SMART-Seq v4 Ultra Low Input RNA kit was used to prepare libraries from fractions with low cell numbers. Bulk TCR alpha and beta repertoires were sequenced longitudinally to track T-cell clones before and after primary and booster YFV17D yellow fever vaccination. The cohort comprised two healthy male donors, one aged 18 to 29 and one aged 30 to 39 years. Blood samples were taken at several timepoints before and after primary and secondary immunization, and bulk PBMC replicates and cell subsets were isolated.

Points on this clonotype: Which antigen it targets is not known. Base quality data are lacking; no much larger clone is found one base away.

Per the germline V gene, MNHEY is the CDR1 and SVGEGT is the CDR2. From cysteine to phenylalanine, the CDR3 is 17 amino acids long. This entry keeps only the CDR3 DNA: 51 bases, framed from base 1. V is shortened by 0 bases, J by 4 bases, and the region joining them spans 16 bases. General conclusions and limits of the study: The secondary T-cell response was found to be weaker but faster than the primary response, with a peak reached on day 5 rather than on day 15. Because abundant contaminating clonotypes from the bulk population could be contained in FACS-sorted repertoires, computational filtering was required. Most clones expanded after primary vaccination were re-detected after the booster (96% of CD4 and around nine tenths of CD8), suggesting broad memory maintenance. Because only a couple of donors were included in the study, the extent to which the findings can be generalized is limited. A small fraction of clonotypes showed up in both the CD4 and CD8 compartments, probably as a result of convergent recombination.

The sample was run on an Illumina NovaSeq 6000. TCR cDNA was synthesized by 5'RACE template switching, which introduced a universal primer site and unique molecular identifiers. Priming of cDNA synthesis was performed from both the TCR alpha and TCR beta constant segments. Two PCR steps were used to amplify libraries, with sample barcodes and sequencing adapters being added in the second step. Sequencing of libraries was done on Illumina HiSeq 2500 (2x100 bp) or NovaSeq (2x150 bp). As for how the authors treated the data: MIGEC handled demultiplexing of reads and collapsing into UMI consensus sequences, while MiXCR performed V(D)J alignment. Vaccine-responding clonotypes were identified with edgeR using replicate PBMC samples, with FDR below 0.01 and a log2 fold change above 5 up to day 15 being required. CD4 or CD8 identity was assigned to each bulk clonotype according to whether the clonotype was present at higher abundance in the sequenced CD4 repertoire or the sequenced CD8 repertoire. The raw public data were reprocessed by TCRdb itself: fastp quality trimming at Q25, MiXCR clonotype calling, in-frame beta chains only. Entries are consolidated by CDR3 protein sequence, retaining the most common genes and DNA. These V and J calls rely on TCRdb rather than the paper's analysis. Recorded for this sample are about 320,000 distinct CDR3 sequences; 3.5% to 5% of them occurred a single time. The ten biggest clones cover 19% of the sample.

The treatment or condition label here, explained by the study, means: live attenuated yellow fever vaccine strain. At every blood-draw timepoint, two biological replicates of bulk PBMCs were collected. PBMCs were isolated from peripheral blood using a standard Ficoll-Paque protocol. TriZol was used to extract RNA from bulk PBMCs, CD4 and CD8 fractions, and dextramer-positive and dextramer-negative fractions. Sequencing used PBMCs, obtained 15 days after the yellow fever booster vaccination. The sequence was collected from a man aged 18 to 30 who received the YFV17D yellow fever vaccine. The rearrangement joined TRBV6-2 or TRBV6-3 to TRBJ2-1, and perhaps TRBD1 as D gene, on 5 matching bases. The DNA sequence follows: TGTGCCAGCAGTTACTCGGGGCGACGGCAACTTTACAATGAGCAGTTCTTC. It specifies CASSYSGRRQLYNEQFF.